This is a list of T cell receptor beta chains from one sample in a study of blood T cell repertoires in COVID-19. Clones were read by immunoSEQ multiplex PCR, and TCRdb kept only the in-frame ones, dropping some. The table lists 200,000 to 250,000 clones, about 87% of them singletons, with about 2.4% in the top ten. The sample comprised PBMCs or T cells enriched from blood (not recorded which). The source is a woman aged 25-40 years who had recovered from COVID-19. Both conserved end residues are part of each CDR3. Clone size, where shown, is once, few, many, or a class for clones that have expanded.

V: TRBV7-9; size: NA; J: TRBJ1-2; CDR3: CASSAGQGGTFSYGYTF
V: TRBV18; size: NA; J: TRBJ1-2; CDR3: CASSPDGYGYTF
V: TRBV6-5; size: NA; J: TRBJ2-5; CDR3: CASSYRGQETQYF
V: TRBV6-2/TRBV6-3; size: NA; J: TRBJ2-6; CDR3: CASSWGLVSGANVLTF
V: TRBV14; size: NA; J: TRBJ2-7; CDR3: CASAVGGGRYEQYF
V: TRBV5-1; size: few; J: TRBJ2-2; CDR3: CASSEDRGLTGELFF
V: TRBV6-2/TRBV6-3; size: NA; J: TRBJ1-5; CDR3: CASSYPQGASGNQPQHF
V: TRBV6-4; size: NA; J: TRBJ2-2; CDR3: CASSLHGTSGNTGELFF
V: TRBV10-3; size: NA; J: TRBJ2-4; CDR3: CAISESGQGKNIQYF
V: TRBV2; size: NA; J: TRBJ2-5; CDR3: CASSRGLAGMGETQYF
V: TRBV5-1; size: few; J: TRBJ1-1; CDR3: CASSLRQLNTEAFF
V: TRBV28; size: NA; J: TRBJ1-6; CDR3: CASSFGQGNNSPLHF
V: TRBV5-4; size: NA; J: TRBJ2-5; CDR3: CASSLPTSPQETQYF
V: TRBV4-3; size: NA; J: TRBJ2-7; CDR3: CASSQKTGGGYEQYF
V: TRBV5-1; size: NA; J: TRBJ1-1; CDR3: CASSVLGAEAFF
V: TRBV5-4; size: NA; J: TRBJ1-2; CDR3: CASSSQVLNYGYTF
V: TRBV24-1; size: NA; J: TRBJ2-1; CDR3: CATSDLGNNEQFF
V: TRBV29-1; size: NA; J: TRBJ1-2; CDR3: CSVGTSGEGYGYTF
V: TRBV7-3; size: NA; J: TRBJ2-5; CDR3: CASSLQGVQETQYF
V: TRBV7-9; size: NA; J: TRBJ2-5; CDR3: CASSPGQEQETQYF
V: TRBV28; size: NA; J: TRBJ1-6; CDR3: CASSLQSYNSPLHF
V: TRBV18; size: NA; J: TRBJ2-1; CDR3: CASSPTLIQKRGIFVNEQFF
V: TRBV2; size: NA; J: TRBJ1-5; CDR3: CASSGLRGTNQPQHF
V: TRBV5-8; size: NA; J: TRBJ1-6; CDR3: CASSLKDRVGPLHF
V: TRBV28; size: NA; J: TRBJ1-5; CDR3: CASTNLGQTGLGLGNQPQHF
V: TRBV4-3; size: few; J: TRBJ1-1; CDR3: CASSPEQGRAPTEAFF
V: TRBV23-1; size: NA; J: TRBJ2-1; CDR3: CASSPLTRDRGNEQFF
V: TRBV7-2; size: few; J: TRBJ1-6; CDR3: CASSLSGDNSPLHF
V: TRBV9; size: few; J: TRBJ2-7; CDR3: CASSNRKKPTGTSYEQYF
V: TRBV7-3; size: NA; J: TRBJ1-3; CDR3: CATNRYSGNTIYF
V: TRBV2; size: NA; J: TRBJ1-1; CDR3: CASGQGTSLAFF
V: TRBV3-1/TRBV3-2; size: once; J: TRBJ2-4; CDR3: CASSLAGGRNIQYF
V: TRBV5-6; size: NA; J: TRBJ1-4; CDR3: CASSLQSTNEKLFF
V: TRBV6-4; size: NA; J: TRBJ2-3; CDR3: CASSPQRGGGTDTQYF
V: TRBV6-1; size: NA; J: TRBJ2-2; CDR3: CASSEGRGTGELFF
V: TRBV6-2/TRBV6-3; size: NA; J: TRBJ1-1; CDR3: CASSYTTLLRAFF
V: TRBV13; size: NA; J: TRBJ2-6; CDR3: CASSLDGSGANVLTF
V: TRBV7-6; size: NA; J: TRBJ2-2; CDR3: CASSLRRRGKNTGELFF
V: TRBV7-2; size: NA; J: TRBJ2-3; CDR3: CASQVIEGTDTQYF
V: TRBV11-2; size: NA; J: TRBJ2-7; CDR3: CASSPTGTNDYEQYF
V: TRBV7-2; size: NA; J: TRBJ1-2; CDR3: CASSPTGSRYGYTF
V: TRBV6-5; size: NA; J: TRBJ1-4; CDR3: CASSSTGSNEKLFF
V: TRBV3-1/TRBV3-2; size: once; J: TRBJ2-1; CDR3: CASSQAYLGGGSYNEQFF
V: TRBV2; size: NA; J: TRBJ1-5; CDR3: CASTDAGAGKPQHF
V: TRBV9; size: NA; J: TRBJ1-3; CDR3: CASSARTGDGNTIYF
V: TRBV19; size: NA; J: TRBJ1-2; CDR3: CASSIGPGGVYGYTF
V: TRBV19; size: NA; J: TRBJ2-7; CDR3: CASSPTTGSYEQYF